A selection of T cell receptor beta chains follows, all from one sample in a study of T cells in Graves' hyperthyroidism and ophthalmopathy. TCRdb called the multiplex PCR reads again in MiXCR, with one record for every CDR3 protein. The sample has 500,000 to 800,000 distinct CDR3 sequences; roughly 15% are singletons. Sequencing was performed on blood. These receptors originate from a woman aged 45-65 years with Graves' ophthalmopathy. The CDR3 runs from the conserved cysteine through the conserved F or W. Each record gives: clone size, J gene, V gene, D gene, CDR3 protein, CDR3 DNA. A D gene is named only where the DNA matches it firmly. Not all rows give a size; the values are once, few, many and, for expanded clones, a class.

size: once; J: TRBJ2-1; V: TRBV5-6; D: -; CDR3: CASSLGGYNEQLF; DNA: TGTGCCAGCAGCTTGGGTGGTTACAATGAGCAGCTCTTC
size: many; J: TRBJ2-3; V: TRBV11-2; D: -; CDR3: CASSIADIRSTDTQYF; DNA: TGTGCCAGCAGCATAGCGGATATACGTAGCACAGATACGCAGTATTTT
size: many; J: TRBJ2-1; V: TRBV7-3; D: TRBD2; CDR3: CASSLIPGLAYNEQFF; DNA: TGTGCCAGCAGCCTCATTCCGGGACTAGCCTACAATGAGCAGTTCTTC
size: many; J: TRBJ1-2; V: TRBV10-3; D: -; CDR3: CAISESQGRYYGYTF; DNA: TGTGCCATCAGTGAGTCTCAGGGGCGATACTATGGCTACACCTTC
size: many; J: TRBJ2-7; V: TRBV7-6; D: TRBD2; CDR3: CASSLRLADSYEQYF; DNA: TGTGCCAGCAGCCTTCGACTAGCGGATTCCTACGAGCAGTACTTC
size: few; J: TRBJ2-7; V: TRBV6-1; D: TRBD2; CDR3: CASSEEAGGGGEQYF; DNA: TGTGCCAGCAGTGAAGAAGCGGGCGGGGGTGGAGAGCAGTACTTC
size: many; J: TRBJ2-7; V: TRBV28; D: -; CDR3: CASSLGGSVEQYF; DNA: TGTGCCAGCAGTTTGGGGGGATCTGTGGAGCAGTACTTC
size: few; J: TRBJ1-1; V: TRBV29-1; D: -; CDR3: CSVAGAGMNTEAFF; DNA: TGCAGCGTTGCTGGGGCAGGGATGAACACTGAAGCTTTCTTT
size: -; J: TRBJ1-1; V: TRBV19; D: TRBD1; CDR3: CASSPGRGVTEAFF; DNA: TGTGCCAGTAGTCCGGGCAGGGGGGTTACTGAAGCTTTCTTT
size: many; J: TRBJ2-3; V: TRBV28; D: TRBD2; CDR3: CASSALGREGTDTQYF; DNA: TGTGCCAGCAGTGCCTTGGGGCGGGAGGGAACAGATACGCAGTATTTT
size: many; J: TRBJ2-7; V: TRBV7-9; D: TRBD2; CDR3: CASSLAVGREVLIPTGYEQYF; DNA: TGTGCCAGCAGCTTAGCTGTTGGACGGGAGGTTTTAATCCCGACCGGATACGAGCAGTACTTC